A few counts support the clone carrying this TCR beta chain. MiXCR, run by TCRdb on the 5' RACE reads, gives a single entry per CDR3 protein. Here the sample spans 9,000 to 10,000 distinct CDR3 sequences, around a quarter being singletons. Time point described: blood at routine non-recurrence follow-up after resection. Unsorted samples of tumor, nontumor lung or frozen PBMC had their whole RNA sequenced. V lost 5 bases, J lost 3 bases, and 10 bases lay in between. Germline CDR1 reads MNHEY; CDR2 reads SVGEGT. The CDR3 runs to 14 residues. The source of the sample is a study of spatial heterogeneity in lung cancer. Study as a whole: Donation came from some 72 patients with untreated early-stage non-small cell lung cancer. When available, follow-up PBMC samples taken a median of roughly 2 years after resection were sequenced.

The chain carries TRBV6-2 or TRBV6-3 and TRBJ2-2, with D perhaps matching TRBD1 (6 bases). The clonotype originates from a female donor with early-stage non-small cell lung cancer. The sequences come from PBMCs, collected at follow-up. The CDR3 reads CASSRGQHTGELFF. The DNA of the CDR3 is TGTGCCAGCAGTCGCGGACAGCACACCGGGGAGCTGTTTTTT.